The subject of this entry is one TCR beta chain. This entry belongs to a study of shared clonotypes between healthy human individuals. Here immunoSEQ multiplex PCR was the method, and the copy in TCRdb shows in-frame clones only, minus some. The sample contains a few million clones, 85% to 95% of which appear only once. Trimming shortened V by 9 bases and J by 5 bases, and 19 bases separated the two germline ends. CDR3 size: 14 residues. The germline gives CDR1 SGHTA, CDR2 FQGTGA. The TCR sequence derives from a man younger than 35 in good health. Some clones in this sample may be carry-over from other donors' samples. The sample taken for sequencing was naive CD4+ T cells from PBMCs. Subset of the sample: CD45RA+ positively selected. The chain combines TRBV7-3 with TRBJ1-1, with no clear D. The CDR3 region has the DNA TGTGCCAGTTCCCTAACGACGGGGTTTACTGAAGCTTTCTTT. It codes for CASSLTTGFTEAFF.